One T cell receptor (beta chain) is described in this entry. The data were taken from a study of somatic mutations in cytotoxic T cells in rheumatoid arthritis. Study information: The researchers flow-sorted some T-cell populations stained with V beta antibodies and got nearly 100% purity, and these included V beta1+ cells sequenced for TCRB.

Measured with immunoSEQ multiplex PCR; TCRdb has only the in-frame clones, and not every one. Of about 27,000 clones detected, under 75% appear once; the ten largest clones hold approximately 9.4%. This CDR3 comprises 15 residues. The germline V and J ends were trimmed by 5 bases and 3 bases, with 14 bases remaining between them. Germline V gives CDR1 SEHNR, CDR2 FQNEAQ (reference sequence). Blood donors served as healthy controls; their median age was 56 years (range roughly 21-70), and roughly 59% were female. The sequence came from a woman aged 18-29 years in good health. The genes are TRBV7-9 and TRBJ2-1, with D possibly TRBD2 on 5 matching bases. The sample comprised CD8+ T cells sorted from blood. CDR3 nucleotide sequence: TGTGCCAGCAGCCCCAGCGGTCCTGTCTACAATGAGCAGTTCTTC. Translated, it gives CASSPSGPVYNEQFF.